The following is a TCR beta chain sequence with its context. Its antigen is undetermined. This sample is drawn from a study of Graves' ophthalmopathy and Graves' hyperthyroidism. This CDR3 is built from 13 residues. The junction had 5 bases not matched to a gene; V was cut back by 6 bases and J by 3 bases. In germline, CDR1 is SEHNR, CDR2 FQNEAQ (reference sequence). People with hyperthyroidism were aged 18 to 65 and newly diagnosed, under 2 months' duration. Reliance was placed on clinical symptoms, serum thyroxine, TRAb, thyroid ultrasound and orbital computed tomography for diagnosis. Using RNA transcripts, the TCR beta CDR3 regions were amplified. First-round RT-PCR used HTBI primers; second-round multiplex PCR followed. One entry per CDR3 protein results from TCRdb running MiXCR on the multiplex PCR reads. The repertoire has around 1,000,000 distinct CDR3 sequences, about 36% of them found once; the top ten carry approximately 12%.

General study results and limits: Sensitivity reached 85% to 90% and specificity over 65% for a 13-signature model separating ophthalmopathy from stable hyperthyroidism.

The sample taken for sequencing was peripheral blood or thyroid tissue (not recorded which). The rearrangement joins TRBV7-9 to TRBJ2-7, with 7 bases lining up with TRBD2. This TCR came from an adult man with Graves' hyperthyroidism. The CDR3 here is CASRSTSLYEQYF. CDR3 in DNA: TGTGCCAGCAGGTCGACTAGCCTCTACGAGCAGTACTTC.